A selection of T cell receptor beta chains follows, all from one sample in a study of blood T cell repertoires in COVID-19. Sequenced by immunoSEQ multiplex PCR; TCRdb stores in-frame clones only, minus some. The table includes around 190,000 clones, 82% detected once. Sequenced sample: peripheral blood. The source is an older woman with COVID-19, enrolled during active disease. The CDR3 runs from the conserved cysteine through the conserved F or W. D genes are given only for firm matches. Some rows have no size entry. The others give once, few or many, or a class for an expanded clone.

d_gene: -
v_gene: TRBV7-9
j_gene: TRBJ2-4
abundance: -
CDR3aa: CASSSDGTQNIQYF
CDR3nt: TGTGCCAGCAGCTCCGACGGGACTCAAAACATTCAGTACTTC

d_gene: -
v_gene: TRBV18
j_gene: TRBJ2-1
abundance: -
CDR3aa: CASSPGGRVTYNEQFF
CDR3nt: TGTGCCAGCTCACCTGGGGGGAGAGTCACCTACAATGAGCAGTTCTTC

d_gene: -
v_gene: TRBV6-5
j_gene: TRBJ1-1
abundance: -
CDR3aa: CASSQRDTLTEAFF
CDR3nt: TGTGCCAGCAGCCAACGGGACACTCTCACTGAAGCTTTCTTT

d_gene: TRBD2
v_gene: TRBV3-1/TRBV3-2
j_gene: TRBJ2-1
abundance: few
CDR3aa: CASSQDLRSGTDKFF
CDR3nt: TGTGCCAGCAGCCAAGATCTACGGAGCGGGACGGATAAGTTCTTC

d_gene: TRBD2
v_gene: TRBV5-6
j_gene: TRBJ2-5
abundance: -
CDR3aa: CASSFGLAENF
CDR3nt: TGTGCCAGCAGCTTTGGGCTAGCGGAAAACTTC

d_gene: -
v_gene: TRBV28
j_gene: TRBJ2-3
abundance: -
CDR3aa: CASSYRQAPQKDTQYF
CDR3nt: TGTGCCAGCAGCTACCGACAGGCTCCCCAGAAGGATACGCAGTATTTT

d_gene: TRBD1
v_gene: TRBV5-4
j_gene: TRBJ1-1
abundance: few
CDR3aa: CASSLAGVAGGKNTEAFF
CDR3nt: TGTGCCAGCAGCTTGGCAGGTGTAGCAGGGGGCAAGAACACTGAAGCTTTCTTT

d_gene: -
v_gene: TRBV9
j_gene: TRBJ1-1
abundance: -
CDR3aa: CASSGGTNTEAFF
CDR3nt: TGTGCCAGCAGCGGAGGCACAAACACTGAAGCTTTCTTT

d_gene: TRBD1
v_gene: TRBV29-1
j_gene: TRBJ1-4
abundance: once
CDR3aa: CSVELPGQINEKLFF
CDR3nt: TGCAGCGTTGAACTACCGGGACAGATTAATGAAAAACTGTTTTTT

d_gene: TRBD1
v_gene: TRBV9
j_gene: TRBJ1-2
abundance: -
CDR3aa: CASRDTGEANYGYTF
CDR3nt: TGTGCCAGCAGGGATACAGGGGAGGCCAATTATGGCTACACCTTC

d_gene: TRBD2
v_gene: TRBV18
j_gene: TRBJ2-2
abundance: -
CDR3aa: CASSPGLAPNTGELFF
CDR3nt: TGTGCCAGCTCACCAGGACTAGCGCCCAACACCGGGGAGCTGTTTTTT

d_gene: -
v_gene: TRBV6-5
j_gene: TRBJ1-1
abundance: -
CDR3aa: CASNWDWNTEAFF
CDR3nt: TGTGCCAGCAACTGGGACTGGAACACTGAAGCTTTCTTT

d_gene: -
v_gene: TRBV7-3
j_gene: TRBJ2-1
abundance: -
CDR3aa: CASSAPGVHEQFF
CDR3nt: TGTGCCAGCAGCGCCCCGGGGGTACATGAGCAGTTCTTC

d_gene: -
v_gene: TRBV5-4
j_gene: TRBJ1-2
abundance: -
CDR3aa: CASSPPGLGGYTF
CDR3nt: TGTGCCAGCAGCCCACCGGGACTAGGTGGCTACACCTTC

d_gene: TRBD1
v_gene: TRBV6-5
j_gene: TRBJ1-6
abundance: -
CDR3aa: CASSPGTGISPLHF
CDR3nt: TGTGCCAGCAGCCCCGGGACAGGGATCTCACCCCTCCACTTT

d_gene: TRBD1
v_gene: TRBV7-8
j_gene: TRBJ1-5
abundance: -
CDR3aa: CASTPGQGAEQPQHF
CDR3nt: TGTGCCAGCACCCCCGGACAGGGGGCGGAACAGCCCCAGCATTTT

d_gene: -
v_gene: TRBV6-6
j_gene: TRBJ2-5
abundance: -
CDR3aa: CASSPRGGRNQETQYF
CDR3nt: TGTGCCAGCAGTCCAAGGGGGGGACGGAACCAAGAGACCCAGTACTTC

d_gene: -
v_gene: TRBV11-3
j_gene: TRBJ2-1
abundance: -
CDR3aa: CASSFGPPNYNEQFF
CDR3nt: TGTGCCAGCAGCTTTGGGCCCCCCAACTACAATGAGCAGTTCTTC

d_gene: -
v_gene: TRBV14
j_gene: TRBJ2-2
abundance: -
CDR3aa: CASSQDLPGVTGELFF
CDR3nt: TGTGCCAGCAGCCAAGATCTGCCGGGGGTAACCGGGGAGCTGTTTTTT

d_gene: -
v_gene: TRBV28
j_gene: TRBJ1-1
abundance: -
CDR3aa: CASSLWRTSEAFF
CDR3nt: TGTGCCAGCAGTTTGTGGAGAACTTCTGAAGCTTTCTTT

d_gene: TRBD2
v_gene: TRBV11-3
j_gene: TRBJ2-3
abundance: once
CDR3aa: CASSPGQWPGGSTDTQYF
CDR3nt: TGTGCCAGCAGCCCGGGGCAATGGCCGGGGGGTAGCACAGATACGCAGTATTTT

d_gene: TRBD2
v_gene: TRBV5-1
j_gene: TRBJ2-2
abundance: -
CDR3aa: CASSSSAGGEELFF
CDR3nt: TGCGCCAGCAGCTCGTCCGCGGGGGGTGAGGAGCTGTTTTTT

d_gene: -
v_gene: TRBV5-1
j_gene: TRBJ1-1
abundance: few
CDR3aa: CASSLDGVNTEAFF
CDR3nt: TGCGCCAGCAGCTTGGACGGTGTGAACACTGAAGCTTTCTTT

d_gene: TRBD1
v_gene: TRBV27
j_gene: TRBJ2-3
abundance: -
CDR3aa: CASSLTGSTDTQYF
CDR3nt: TGTGCCAGCAGCCTGACAGGGTCCACAGATACGCAGTATTTT

d_gene: -
v_gene: TRBV27
j_gene: TRBJ2-5
abundance: -
CDR3aa: CASSLLGQTETQYF
CDR3nt: TGTGCCAGCAGTTTACTGGGCCAGACAGAGACCCAGTACTTC

d_gene: TRBD1
v_gene: TRBV19
j_gene: TRBJ1-5
abundance: few
CDR3aa: CASTHHAGTGGFSQPQHF
CDR3nt: TGTGCCAGTACCCACCACGCCGGGACAGGGGGCTTCAGTCAGCCCCAGCATTTT

d_gene: -
v_gene: TRBV5-5
j_gene: TRBJ1-1
abundance: once
CDR3aa: CASSRRRGTEAFF
CDR3nt: TGTGCCAGCAGCCGGAGACGAGGGACTGAAGCTTTCTTT

d_gene: TRBD1
v_gene: TRBV19
j_gene: TRBJ2-4
abundance: -
CDR3aa: CASSLSPGGRKNIQYF
CDR3nt: TGTGCCAGTAGTCTCTCCCCAGGGGGCCGTAAAAACATTCAGTACTTC

d_gene: TRBD1
v_gene: TRBV10-1
j_gene: TRBJ2-7
abundance: -
CDR3aa: CASTWTGEYEQYF
CDR3nt: TGCGCCAGCACTTGGACAGGGGAATACGAGCAGTACTTC

d_gene: -
v_gene: TRBV20-1
j_gene: TRBJ1-1
abundance: -
CDR3aa: CSAGQTEAFF
CDR3nt: TGCAGTGCTGGACAGACTGAAGCTTTCTTT

d_gene: -
v_gene: TRBV9
j_gene: TRBJ1-1
abundance: -
CDR3aa: CASSVSGSDTEAFF
CDR3nt: TGTGCCAGCAGCGTATCAGGGTCGGATACTGAAGCTTTCTTT

d_gene: -
v_gene: TRBV19
j_gene: TRBJ1-5
abundance: -
CDR3aa: CASSTTAFTLNQPQHF
CDR3nt: TGTGCCAGTAGTACTACAGCCTTCACTTTAAATCAGCCCCAGCATTTT

d_gene: -
v_gene: TRBV28
j_gene: TRBJ1-5
abundance: -
CDR3aa: CASSLYPGVPLLYSNQPQHF
CDR3nt: TGTGCCAGCAGTTTATACCCCGGGGTTCCACTCCTTTATAGCAATCAGCCCCAGCATTTT

d_gene: TRBD1
v_gene: TRBV5-5
j_gene: TRBJ1-2
abundance: few
CDR3aa: CASSSGTGSTFYGYTF
CDR3nt: TGTGCCAGCAGCTCAGGGACAGGGTCTACGTTCTATGGCTACACCTTC

d_gene: -
v_gene: TRBV5-1
j_gene: TRBJ2-7
abundance: -
CDR3aa: CASSLGPSATYEQYF
CDR3nt: TGCGCCAGCAGCTTGGGTCCTAGCGCCACCTACGAGCAGTACTTC

d_gene: -
v_gene: TRBV7-2
j_gene: TRBJ2-7
abundance: few
CDR3aa: CASSLAPAASYEQYF
CDR3nt: TGTGCCAGCAGCTTAGCCCCCGCGGCTTCCTACGAGCAGTACTTC

d_gene: TRBD1
v_gene: TRBV28
j_gene: TRBJ1-4
abundance: -
CDR3aa: CASSPIQGAAGEKLFF
CDR3nt: TGTGCCAGCAGTCCTATTCAGGGGGCGGCGGGTGAAAAACTGTTTTTT

d_gene: -
v_gene: TRBV5-1
j_gene: TRBJ1-2
abundance: -
CDR3aa: CASSPSKAGYGYTF
CDR3nt: TGCGCCAGCAGCCCCAGTAAAGCAGGCTATGGCTACACCTTC

d_gene: TRBD1
v_gene: TRBV24-1
j_gene: TRBJ2-7
abundance: once
CDR3aa: CATSDMTGGEQYF
CDR3nt: TGTGCCACCAGCGACATGACAGGGGGCGAGCAGTACTTC

d_gene: -
v_gene: TRBV6-5
j_gene: TRBJ1-5
abundance: -
CDR3aa: CASSSRQGVHQPQHF
CDR3nt: TGTGCCAGCAGTTCAAGACAAGGGGTGCATCAGCCCCAGCATTTT